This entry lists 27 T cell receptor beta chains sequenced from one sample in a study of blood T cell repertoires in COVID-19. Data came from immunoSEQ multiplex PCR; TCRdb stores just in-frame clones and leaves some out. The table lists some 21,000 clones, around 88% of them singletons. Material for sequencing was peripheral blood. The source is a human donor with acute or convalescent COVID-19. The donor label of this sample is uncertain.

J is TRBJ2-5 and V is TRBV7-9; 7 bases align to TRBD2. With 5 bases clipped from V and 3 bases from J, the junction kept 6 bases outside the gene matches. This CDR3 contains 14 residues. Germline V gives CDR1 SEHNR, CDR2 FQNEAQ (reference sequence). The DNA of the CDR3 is TGTGCCAGCAGCCTAACCCTAGCGGAAGAGACCCAGTACTTC. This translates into CASSLTLAEETQYF.

CDR3 amino acids: CATSGPTRFNTEAFF. The CDR3 bases are TGTGCCACCAGTGGTCCCACCAGGTTTAACACTGAAGCTTTCTTT. This sequence joins TRBV24-1 and TRBJ1-1; no reliable D call. The CDR3 contains 15 residues. Germline V lookup: CDR1 KGHDR, CDR2 SFDVKD. V dropped 5 bases and J dropped 2 bases, with 14 bases sitting between them.

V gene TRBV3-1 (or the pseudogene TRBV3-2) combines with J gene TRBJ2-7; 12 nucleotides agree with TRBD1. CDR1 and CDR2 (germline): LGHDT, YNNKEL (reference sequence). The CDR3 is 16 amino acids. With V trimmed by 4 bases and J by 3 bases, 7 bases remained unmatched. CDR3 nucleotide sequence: TGTGCCAGCAGCCTGGGGACAGGGGGCTATATCTACGAGCAGTACTTC. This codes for CASSLGTGGYIYEQYF.

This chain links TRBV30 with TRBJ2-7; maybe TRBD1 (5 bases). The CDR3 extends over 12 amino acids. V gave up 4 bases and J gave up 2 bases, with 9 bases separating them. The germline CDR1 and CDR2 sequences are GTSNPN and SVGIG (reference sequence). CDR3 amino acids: CAWKGSTYEQYF. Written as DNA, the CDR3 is TGTGCCTGGAAGGGGTCGACCTACGAGCAGTACTTC.

CDR3 amino acids: CASSPRDRVSYEQYF. The DNA of the CDR3 is TGTGCCAGCAGCCCCCGGGACAGGGTGTCCTACGAGCAGTACTTC. The chain combines TRBV7-9 with TRBJ2-7, with TRBD1 matching 9 bases. Looked up from germline, CDR1 is SEHNR and CDR2 is FQNEAQ (reference sequence). V lost 5 bases to trimming and J lost 1 base; unmatched junction nucleotides: 6. The CDR3 covers 15 residues. Together with reference TRBV7-9 and TRBJ2-7, the CDR3 gives the full variable domain: DTGVSQNPRHKITKRGQNVTFRCDPISEHNRLYWYRQTLGQGPEFLTYFQNEAQLEKSRLLSDRFSAERPKGSFSTLEIQRTEQGDSAMYLCASSPRDRVSYEQYFGPGTRLTVT.

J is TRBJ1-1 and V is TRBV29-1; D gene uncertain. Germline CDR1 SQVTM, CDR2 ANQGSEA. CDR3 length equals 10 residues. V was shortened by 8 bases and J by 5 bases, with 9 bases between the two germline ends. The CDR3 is CSCGETEAFF. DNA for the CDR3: TGCAGCTGCGGGGAGACTGAAGCTTTCTTT.

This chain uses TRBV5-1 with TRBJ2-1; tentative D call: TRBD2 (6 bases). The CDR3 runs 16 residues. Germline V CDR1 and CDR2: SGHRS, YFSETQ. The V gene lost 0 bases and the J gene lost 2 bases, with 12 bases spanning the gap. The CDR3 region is CASSLVGGRTYNEQFF. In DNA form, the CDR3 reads TGCGCCAGCAGCTTGGTCGGGGGACGTACCTACAATGAGCAGTTCTTC.

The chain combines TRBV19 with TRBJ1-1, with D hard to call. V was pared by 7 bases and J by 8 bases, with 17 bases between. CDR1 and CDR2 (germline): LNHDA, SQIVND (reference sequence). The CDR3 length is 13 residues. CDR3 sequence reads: CASTSEVSGEAFF. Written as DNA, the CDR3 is TGTGCCAGTACCTCCGAGGTCTCTGGGGAAGCTTTCTTT. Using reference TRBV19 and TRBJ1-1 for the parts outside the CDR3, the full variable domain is DGGITQSPKYLFRKEGQNVTLSCEQNLNHDAMYWYRQDPGQGLRLIYYSQIVNDFQKGDIAEGYSVSREKKESFPLTVTSAQKNPTAFYLCASTSEVSGEAFFGQGTRLTVV.

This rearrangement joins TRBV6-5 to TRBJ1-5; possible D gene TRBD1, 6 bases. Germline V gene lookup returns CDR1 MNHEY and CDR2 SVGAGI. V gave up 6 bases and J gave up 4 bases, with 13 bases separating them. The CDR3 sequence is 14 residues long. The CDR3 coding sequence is TGTGCCAGCAGCTTACAGGGTCGGAATCAGCCCCAGCATTTT. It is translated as CASSLQGRNQPQHF.

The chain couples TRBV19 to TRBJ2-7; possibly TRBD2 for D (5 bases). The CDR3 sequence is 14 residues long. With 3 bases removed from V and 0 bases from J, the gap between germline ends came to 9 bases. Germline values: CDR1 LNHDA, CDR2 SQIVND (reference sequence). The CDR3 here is CASSMTDYSYEQYF. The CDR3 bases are TGTGCCAGTAGTATGACCGACTACTCCTACGAGCAGTACTTC.

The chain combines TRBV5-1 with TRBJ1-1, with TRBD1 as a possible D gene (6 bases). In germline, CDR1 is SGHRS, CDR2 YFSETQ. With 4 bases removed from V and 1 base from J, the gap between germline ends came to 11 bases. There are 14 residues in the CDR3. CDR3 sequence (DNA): TGCGCCAGCAGCACCACGACAGGGAACACTGAAGCTTTCTTT. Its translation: CASSTTTGNTEAFF. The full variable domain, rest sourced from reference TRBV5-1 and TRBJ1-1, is KAGVTQTPRYLIKTRGQQVTLSCSPISGHRSVSWYQQTPGQGLQFLFEYFSETQRNKGNFPGRFSGRQFSNSRSEMNVSTLELGDSALYLCASSTTTGNTEAFFGQGTRLTVV.

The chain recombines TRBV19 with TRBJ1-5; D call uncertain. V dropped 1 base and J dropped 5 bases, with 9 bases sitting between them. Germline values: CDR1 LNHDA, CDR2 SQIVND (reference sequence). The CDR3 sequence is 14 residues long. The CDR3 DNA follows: TGTGCCAGTAGTATAGGCCAACTCTATCAGCCCCAGCATTTT. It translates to CASSIGQLYQPQHF.

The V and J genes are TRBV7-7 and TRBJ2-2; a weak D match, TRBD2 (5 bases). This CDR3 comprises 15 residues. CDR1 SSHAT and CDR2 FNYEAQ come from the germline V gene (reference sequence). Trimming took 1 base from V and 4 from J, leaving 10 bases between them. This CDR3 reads CASSLGGSGTGELFF. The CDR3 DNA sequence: TGTGCCAGCAGCTTAGGCGGGTCCGGCACCGGGGAGCTGTTTTTT. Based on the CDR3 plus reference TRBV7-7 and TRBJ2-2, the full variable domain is GAGVSQSPRYKVTKRGQDVTLRCDPISSHATLYWYQQALGQGPEFLTYFNYEAQPDKSGLPSDRFSAERPEGSISTLTIQRTEQRDSAMYRCASSLGGSGTGELFFGEGSRLTVL.

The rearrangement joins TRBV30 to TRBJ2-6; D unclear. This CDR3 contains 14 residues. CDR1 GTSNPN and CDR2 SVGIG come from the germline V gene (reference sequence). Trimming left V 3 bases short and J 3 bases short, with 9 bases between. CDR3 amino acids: CAWRVGGGANVLTF. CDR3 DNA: TGTGCCTGGAGAGTCGGTGGTGGGGCCAACGTCCTGACTTTC.

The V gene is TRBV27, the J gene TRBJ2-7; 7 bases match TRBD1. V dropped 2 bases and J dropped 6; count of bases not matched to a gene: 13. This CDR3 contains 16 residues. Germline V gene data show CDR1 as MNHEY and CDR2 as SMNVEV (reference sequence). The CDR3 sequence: CASSLKPRTGRSEQYF. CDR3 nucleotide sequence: TGTGCCAGCAGTTTAAAACCCCGGACAGGACGGAGCGAGCAGTACTTC.

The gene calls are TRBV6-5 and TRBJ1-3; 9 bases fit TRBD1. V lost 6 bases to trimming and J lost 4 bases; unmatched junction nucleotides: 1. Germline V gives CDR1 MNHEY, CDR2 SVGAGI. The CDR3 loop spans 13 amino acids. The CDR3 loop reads CASRGTGGNTIYF. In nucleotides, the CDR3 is TGTGCCAGCAGGGGGACAGGGGGAAACACCATATATTTT.

CDR3 in amino acids: CASSTGLAGGLDGETQYF. The DNA of the CDR3 is TGCGCCAGCAGCACGGGACTAGCGGGAGGGCTAGATGGAGAGACCCAGTACTTC. The chain carries TRBV5-1 and TRBJ2-5, with 16 bases lining up with TRBD2. This CDR3 contains 18 residues. Germline trimming cut 4 bases from V and 4 bases from J; bases unmatched to any gene: 10. Germline V gene lookup returns CDR1 SGHRS and CDR2 YFSETQ.

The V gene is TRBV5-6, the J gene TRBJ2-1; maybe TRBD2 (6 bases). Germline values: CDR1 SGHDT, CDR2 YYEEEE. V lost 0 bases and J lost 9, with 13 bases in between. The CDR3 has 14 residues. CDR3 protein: CASSLAGGYGEQFF. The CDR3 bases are TGTGCCAGCAGCTTGGCCGGAGGGTACGGTGAGCAGTTCTTC.

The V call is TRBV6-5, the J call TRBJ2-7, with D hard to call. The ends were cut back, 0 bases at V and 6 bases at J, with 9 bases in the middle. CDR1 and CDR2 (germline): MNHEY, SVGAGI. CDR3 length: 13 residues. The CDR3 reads CASSYSMGTEQYF. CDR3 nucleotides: TGTGCCAGCAGTTACTCGATGGGCACCGAGCAGTACTTC.

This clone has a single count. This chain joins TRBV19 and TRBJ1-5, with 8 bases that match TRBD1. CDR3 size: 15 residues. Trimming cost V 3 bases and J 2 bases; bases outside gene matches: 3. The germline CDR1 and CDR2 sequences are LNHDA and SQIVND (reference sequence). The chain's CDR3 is CASSITGGGNQPQHF. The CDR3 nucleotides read TGTGCCAGTAGTATCACAGGGGGAGGCAATCAGCCCCAGCATTTT.

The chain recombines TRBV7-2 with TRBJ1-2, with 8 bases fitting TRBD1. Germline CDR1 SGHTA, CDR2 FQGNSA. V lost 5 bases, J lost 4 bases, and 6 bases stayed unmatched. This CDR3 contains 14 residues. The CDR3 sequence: CASSTQTGAYGYTF. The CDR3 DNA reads TGTGCCAGCAGCACCCAGACAGGGGCCTATGGCTACACCTTC.

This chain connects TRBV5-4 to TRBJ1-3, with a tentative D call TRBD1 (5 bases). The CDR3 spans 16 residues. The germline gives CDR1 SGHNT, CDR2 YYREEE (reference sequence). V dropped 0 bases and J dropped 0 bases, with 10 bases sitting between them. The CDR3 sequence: CASSLDRQNSGNTIYF. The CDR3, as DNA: TGTGCCAGCAGCTTGGACAGGCAGAACTCTGGAAACACCATATATTTT.

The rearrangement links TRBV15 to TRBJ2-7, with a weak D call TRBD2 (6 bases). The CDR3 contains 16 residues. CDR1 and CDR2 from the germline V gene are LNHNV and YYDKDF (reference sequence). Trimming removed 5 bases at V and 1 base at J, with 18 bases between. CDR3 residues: CATSGGAASLSYEQYF. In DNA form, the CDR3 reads TGTGCCACCAGCGGAGGGGCCGCTAGCTTGTCCTACGAGCAGTACTTC.

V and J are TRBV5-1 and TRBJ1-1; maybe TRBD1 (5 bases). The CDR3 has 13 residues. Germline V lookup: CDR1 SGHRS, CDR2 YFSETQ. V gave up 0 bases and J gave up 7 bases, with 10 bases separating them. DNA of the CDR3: TGCGCCAGCAGCTTGGCGGCGGGGGTTGAAGCTTTCTTT. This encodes CASSLAAGVEAFF.

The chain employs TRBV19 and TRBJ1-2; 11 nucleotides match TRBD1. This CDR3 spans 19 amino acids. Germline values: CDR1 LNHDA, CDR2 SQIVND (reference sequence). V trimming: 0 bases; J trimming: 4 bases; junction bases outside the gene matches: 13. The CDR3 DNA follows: TGTGCCAGTAGTATAGATCGGGGACAGGGGGTCCAAGGCGGCTATGGCTACACCTTC. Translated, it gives CASSIDRGQGVQGGYGYTF.

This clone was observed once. Written as DNA, the CDR3 is TGTGCCAGCAGCCTTTCCGACAGGGGAATTGGCGAGCAGTACTTC. Protein sequence: CASSLSDRGIGEQYF. The V call is TRBV7-2, the J call TRBJ2-7, with 8 bases fitting TRBD1. The trim removed 5 bases at V and 6 bases at J, leaving 12 bases unmatched. The CDR3 is 15 residues long. The germline V gene has CDR1 SGHTA and CDR2 FQGNSA. Looking up the rest from reference TRBV7-2 and TRBJ2-7 gives the full variable domain: GAGVSQSPSNKVTEKGKDVELRCDPISGHTALYWYRQSLGQGLEFLIYFQGNSAPDKSGLPSDRFSAERTGGSVSTLTIQRTQQEDSAVYLCASSLSDRGIGEQYFGPGTRLTVT.

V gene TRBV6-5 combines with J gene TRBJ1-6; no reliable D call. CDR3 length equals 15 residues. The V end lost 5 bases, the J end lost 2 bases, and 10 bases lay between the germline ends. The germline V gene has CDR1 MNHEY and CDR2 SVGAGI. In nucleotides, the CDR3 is TGTGCCAGCAGTCCCAACGGGGCCTATAATTCACCCCTCCACTTT. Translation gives CASSPNGAYNSPLHF.